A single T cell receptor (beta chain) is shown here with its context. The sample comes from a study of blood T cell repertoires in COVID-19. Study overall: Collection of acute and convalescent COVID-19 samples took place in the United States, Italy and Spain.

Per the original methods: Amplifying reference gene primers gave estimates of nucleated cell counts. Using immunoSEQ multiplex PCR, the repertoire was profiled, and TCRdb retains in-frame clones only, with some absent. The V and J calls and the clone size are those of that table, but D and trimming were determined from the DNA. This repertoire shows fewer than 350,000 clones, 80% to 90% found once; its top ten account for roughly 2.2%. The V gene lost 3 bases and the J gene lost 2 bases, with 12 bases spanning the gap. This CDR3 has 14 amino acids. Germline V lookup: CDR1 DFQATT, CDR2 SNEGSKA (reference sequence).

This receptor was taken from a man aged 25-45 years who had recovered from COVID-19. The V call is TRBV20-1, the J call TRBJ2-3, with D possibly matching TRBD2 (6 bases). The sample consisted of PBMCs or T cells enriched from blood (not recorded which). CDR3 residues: CSASVGGNTDTQYF. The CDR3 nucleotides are TGCAGTGCTAGTGTCGGCGGGAACACAGATACGCAGTATTTT.